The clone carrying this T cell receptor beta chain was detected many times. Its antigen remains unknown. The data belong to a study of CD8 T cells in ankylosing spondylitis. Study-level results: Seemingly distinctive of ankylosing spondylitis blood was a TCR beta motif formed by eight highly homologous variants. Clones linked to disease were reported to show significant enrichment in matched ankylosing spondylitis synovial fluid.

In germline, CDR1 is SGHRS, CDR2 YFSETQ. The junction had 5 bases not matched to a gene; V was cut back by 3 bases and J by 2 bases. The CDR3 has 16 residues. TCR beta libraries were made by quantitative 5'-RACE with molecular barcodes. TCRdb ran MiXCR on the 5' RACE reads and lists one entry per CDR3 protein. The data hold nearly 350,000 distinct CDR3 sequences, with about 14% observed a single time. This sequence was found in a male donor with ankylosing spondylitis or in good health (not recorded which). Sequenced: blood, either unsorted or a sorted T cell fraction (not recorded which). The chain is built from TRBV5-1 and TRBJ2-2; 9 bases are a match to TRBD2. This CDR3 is CASSWTTSGNTGELFF. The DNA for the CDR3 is TGCGCCAGCAGCTGGACGACTAGCGGAAACACCGGGGAGCTGTTTTTT.